Below, one TCR beta chain is given with its context. Original handling: Reference gene primers were amplified, and this amplification served to estimate nucleated cell counts. TCRdb's copy holds only in-frame clones and misses some; the assay was immunoSEQ multiplex PCR. Clone size and V and J calls were adopted from that table, with D and trimming inferred from the DNA. Of roughly 41,000 clones detected, approximately 86% appear once; the ten largest clones hold 4.8%. This record belongs to a study of blood T cell repertoires in COVID-19. Overall study: COVID-19 samples, acute and convalescent, were from the United States, Italy and Spain. T cells, B-cell-depleted T cells, or PBMCs provided the cDNA or gDNA that served as material.

The CDR3 loop spans 14 amino acids. The germline gives CDR1 SGHTA, CDR2 FQGNSA. V was shortened by 3 bases and J by 2 bases, with 10 bases between the two germline ends. This receptor was taken from a man aged 45 to 65 with active COVID-19. This chain connects TRBV7-2 to TRBJ1-2; tentative D call: TRBD1 (6 bases). The specimen sequenced was peripheral blood. The CDR3 nucleotides read TGTGCCAGCAGCTTGGGGGGGGCGAACTATGGCTACACCTTC. This sequence encodes CASSLGGANYGYTF.